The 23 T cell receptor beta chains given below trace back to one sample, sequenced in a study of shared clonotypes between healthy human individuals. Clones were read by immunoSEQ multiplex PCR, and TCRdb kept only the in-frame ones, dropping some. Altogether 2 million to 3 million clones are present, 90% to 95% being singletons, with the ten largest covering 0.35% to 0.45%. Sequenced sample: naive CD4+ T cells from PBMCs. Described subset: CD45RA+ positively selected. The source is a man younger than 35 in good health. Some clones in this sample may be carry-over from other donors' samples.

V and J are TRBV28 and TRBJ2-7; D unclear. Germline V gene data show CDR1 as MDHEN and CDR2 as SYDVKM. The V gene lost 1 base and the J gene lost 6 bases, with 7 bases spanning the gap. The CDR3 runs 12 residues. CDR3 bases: TGTGCCAGCAGTTTATTGCAATCCGAGCAGTACTTC. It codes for CASSLLQSEQYF.

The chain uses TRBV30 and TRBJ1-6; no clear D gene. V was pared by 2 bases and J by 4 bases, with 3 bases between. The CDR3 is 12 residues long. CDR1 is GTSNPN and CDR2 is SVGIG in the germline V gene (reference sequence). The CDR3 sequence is CAWSQYNSPLHF. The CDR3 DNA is TGTGCCTGGAGTCAATATAATTCACCCCTCCACTTT.

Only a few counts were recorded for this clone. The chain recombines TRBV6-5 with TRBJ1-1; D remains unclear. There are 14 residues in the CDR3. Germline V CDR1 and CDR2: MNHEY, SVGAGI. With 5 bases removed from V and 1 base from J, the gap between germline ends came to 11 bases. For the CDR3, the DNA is TGTGCCAGCAGTCCGCGGCTAGAGAACACTGAAGCTTTCTTT. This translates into CASSPRLENTEAFF.

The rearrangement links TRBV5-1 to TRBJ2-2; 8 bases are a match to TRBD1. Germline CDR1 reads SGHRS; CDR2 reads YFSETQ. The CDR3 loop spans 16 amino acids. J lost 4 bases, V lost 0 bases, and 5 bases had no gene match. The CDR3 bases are TGCGCCAGCAGCTTGGCCGGACAGGGTACCACCGGGGAGCTGTTTTTT. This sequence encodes CASSLAGQGTTGELFF. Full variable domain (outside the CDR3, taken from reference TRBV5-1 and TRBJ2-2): KAGVTQTPRYLIKTRGQQVTLSCSPISGHRSVSWYQQTPGQGLQFLFEYFSETQRNKGNFPGRFSGRQFSNSRSEMNVSTLELGDSALYLCASSLAGQGTTGELFFGEGSRLTVL.

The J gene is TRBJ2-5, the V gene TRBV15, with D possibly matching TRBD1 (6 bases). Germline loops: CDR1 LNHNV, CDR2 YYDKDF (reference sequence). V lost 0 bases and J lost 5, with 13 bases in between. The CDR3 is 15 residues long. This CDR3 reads CATSRDGTLGETQYF. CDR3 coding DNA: TGTGCCACCAGCAGAGATGGGACACTCGGGGAGACCCAGTACTTC.

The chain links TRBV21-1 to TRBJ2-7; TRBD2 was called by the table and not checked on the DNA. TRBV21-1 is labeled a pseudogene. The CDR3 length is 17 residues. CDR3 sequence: CASSKAPLERLAYEQYF. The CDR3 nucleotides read TGTGCCAGCAGCAAAGCTCCGTTGGAGAGACTAGCCTACGAGCAGTACTTC.

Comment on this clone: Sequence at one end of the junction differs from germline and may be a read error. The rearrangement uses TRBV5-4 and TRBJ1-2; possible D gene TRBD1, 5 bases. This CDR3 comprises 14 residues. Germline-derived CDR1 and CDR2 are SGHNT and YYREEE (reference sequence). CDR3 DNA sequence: TGTGCCAGCAGTTTGGCCCCCCGACAGTATGGCTACACCTTC. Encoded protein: CASSLAPRQYGYTF.

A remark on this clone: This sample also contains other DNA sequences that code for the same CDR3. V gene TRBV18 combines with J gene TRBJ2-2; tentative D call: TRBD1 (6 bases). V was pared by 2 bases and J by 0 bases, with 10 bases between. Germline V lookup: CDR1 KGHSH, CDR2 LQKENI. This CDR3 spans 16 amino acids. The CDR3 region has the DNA TGTGCCAGCTCACCAGACAGGCTAGCGAACACCGGGGAGCTGTTTTTT. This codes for CASSPDRLANTGELFF.

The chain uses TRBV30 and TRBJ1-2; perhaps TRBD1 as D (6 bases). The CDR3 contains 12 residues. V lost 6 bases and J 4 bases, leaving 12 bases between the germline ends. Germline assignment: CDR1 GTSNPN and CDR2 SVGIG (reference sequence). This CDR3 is CACYRDSYGYTF. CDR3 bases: TGTGCCTGTTACAGGGATAGCTATGGCTACACCTTC.

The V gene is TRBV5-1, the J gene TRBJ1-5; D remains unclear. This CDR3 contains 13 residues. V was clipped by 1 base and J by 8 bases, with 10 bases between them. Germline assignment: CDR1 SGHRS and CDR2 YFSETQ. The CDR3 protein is CASSLLPAEPQHF. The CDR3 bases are TGCGCCAGCAGCTTGTTACCCGCGGAGCCCCAGCATTTT.

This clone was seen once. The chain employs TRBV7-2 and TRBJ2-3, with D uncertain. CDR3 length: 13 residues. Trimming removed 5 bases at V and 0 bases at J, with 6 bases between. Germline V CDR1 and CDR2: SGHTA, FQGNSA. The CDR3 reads CASSVSSTDTQYF. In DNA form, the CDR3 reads TGTGCCAGCAGCGTTTCTAGCACAGATACGCAGTATTTT.

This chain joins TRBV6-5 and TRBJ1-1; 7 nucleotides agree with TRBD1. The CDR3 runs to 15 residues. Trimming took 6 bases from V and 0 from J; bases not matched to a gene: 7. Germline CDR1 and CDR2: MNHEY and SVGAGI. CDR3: CASRRGQPMNTEAFF. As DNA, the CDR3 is TGTGCCAGCAGGAGGGGACAGCCGATGAACACTGAAGCTTTCTTT.

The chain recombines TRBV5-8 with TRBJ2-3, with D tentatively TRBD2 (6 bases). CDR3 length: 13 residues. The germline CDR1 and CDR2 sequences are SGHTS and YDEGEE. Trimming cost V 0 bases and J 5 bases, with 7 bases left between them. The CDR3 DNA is TGTGCCAGCAGCTTGGAGGGACTAGATACGCAGTATTTT. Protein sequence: CASSLEGLDTQYF.

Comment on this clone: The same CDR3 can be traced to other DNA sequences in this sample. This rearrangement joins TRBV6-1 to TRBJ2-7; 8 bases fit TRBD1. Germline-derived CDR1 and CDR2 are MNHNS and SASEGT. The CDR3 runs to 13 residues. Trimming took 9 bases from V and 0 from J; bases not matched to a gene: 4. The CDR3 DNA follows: TGTGCCAGTCGAACAGGGGGCTCCTACGAGCAGTACTTC. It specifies CASRTGGSYEQYF.

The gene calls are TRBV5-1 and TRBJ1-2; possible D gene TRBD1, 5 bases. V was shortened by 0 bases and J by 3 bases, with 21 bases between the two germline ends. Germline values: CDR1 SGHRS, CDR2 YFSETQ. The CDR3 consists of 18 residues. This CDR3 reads CASSLDGYGHQGDYGYTF. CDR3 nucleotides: TGCGCCAGCAGCTTGGATGGTTACGGGCACCAGGGTGACTATGGCTACACCTTC.

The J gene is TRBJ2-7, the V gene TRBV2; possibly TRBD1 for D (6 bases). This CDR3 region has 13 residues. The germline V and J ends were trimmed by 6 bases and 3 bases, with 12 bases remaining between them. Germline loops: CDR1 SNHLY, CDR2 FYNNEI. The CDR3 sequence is CASRRGIGYEQYF. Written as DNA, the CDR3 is TGTGCCAGCAGGAGGGGGATCGGCTACGAGCAGTACTTC.

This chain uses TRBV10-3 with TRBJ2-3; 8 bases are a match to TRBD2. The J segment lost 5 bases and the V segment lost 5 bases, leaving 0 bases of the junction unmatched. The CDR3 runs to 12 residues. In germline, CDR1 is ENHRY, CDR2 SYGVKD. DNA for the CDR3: TGTGCCATCAGTCTAGCGGGAGATACGCAGTATTTT. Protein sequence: CAISLAGDTQYF.

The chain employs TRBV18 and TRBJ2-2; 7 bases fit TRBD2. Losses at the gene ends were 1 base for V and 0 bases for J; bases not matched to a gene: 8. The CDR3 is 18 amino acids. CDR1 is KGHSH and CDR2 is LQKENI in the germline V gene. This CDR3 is CASSPRLARISNTGELFF. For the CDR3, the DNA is TGTGCCAGCTCACCACGACTAGCACGAATCTCGAACACCGGGGAGCTGTTTTTT.

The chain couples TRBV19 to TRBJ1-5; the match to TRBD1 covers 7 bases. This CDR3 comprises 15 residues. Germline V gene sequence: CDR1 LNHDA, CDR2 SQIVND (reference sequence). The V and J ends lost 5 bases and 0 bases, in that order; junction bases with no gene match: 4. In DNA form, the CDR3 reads TGTGCCAGTAGTGTACAGGGGAATAGCAATCAGCCCCAGCATTTT. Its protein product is CASSVQGNSNQPQHF.

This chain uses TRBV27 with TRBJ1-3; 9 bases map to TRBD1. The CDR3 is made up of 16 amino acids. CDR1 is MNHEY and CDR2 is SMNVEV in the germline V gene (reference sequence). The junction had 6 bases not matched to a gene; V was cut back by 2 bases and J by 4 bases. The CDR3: CASSLTGTGLGNTIYF. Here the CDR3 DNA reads TGTGCCAGCAGTTTAACCGGGACAGGGTTAGGAAACACCATATATTTT.

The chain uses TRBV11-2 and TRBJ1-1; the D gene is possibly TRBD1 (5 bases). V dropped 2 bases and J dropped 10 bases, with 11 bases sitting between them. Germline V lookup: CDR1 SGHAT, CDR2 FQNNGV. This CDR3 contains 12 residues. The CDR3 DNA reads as TGTGCCAGCAGCTTACTCTTGGGGCTAGCTTTCTTT. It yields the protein CASSLLLGLAFF.

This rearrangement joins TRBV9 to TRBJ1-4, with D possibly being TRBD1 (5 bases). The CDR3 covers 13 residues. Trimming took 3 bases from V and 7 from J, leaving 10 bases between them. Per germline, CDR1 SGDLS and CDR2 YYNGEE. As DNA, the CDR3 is TGTGCCAGCAGCGATGCCGGGACTGAAAAACTGTTTTTT. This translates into CASSDAGTEKLFF.

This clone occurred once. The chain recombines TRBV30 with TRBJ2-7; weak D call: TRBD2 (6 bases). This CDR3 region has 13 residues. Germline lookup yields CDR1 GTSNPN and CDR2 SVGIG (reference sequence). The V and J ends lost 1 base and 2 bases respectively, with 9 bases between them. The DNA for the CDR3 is TGTGCCTGGAGTGGGGGGGTGGCCTACGAGCAGTACTTC. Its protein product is CAWSGGVAYEQYF.